Shown below are 10 T cell receptor beta chains from a single sample sequenced in a study of blood T cell repertoires in COVID-19. Clones were read by immunoSEQ multiplex PCR, and TCRdb kept only the in-frame ones, dropping some. The data contain about 400,000 clones, 88% of them seen just once; the ten biggest clones take up 2% to 2.5%. The sequencing sample was made of PBMCs or T cells enriched from blood (not recorded which). Receptor source: a woman aged 40 to 49 with acute COVID-19.

J is TRBJ2-5 and V is TRBV12-3 or TRBV12-4, with D unclear. The CDR3 length is 11 residues. The V end lost 6 bases, the J end lost 5 bases, and 7 bases lay between the germline ends. The DNA for the CDR3 is TGTGCCAGCAGGGGTAGCGAGACCCAGTACTTC. This gives the protein CASRGSETQYF.

The rearrangement uses TRBV10-1 and TRBJ1-2; TRBD1 matches 11 bases. After removal of 2 bases from V and 8 bases from J, the junction contained 7 bases not matched to a gene. Germline CDR1 reads WNHNN; CDR2 reads SYGVQD (reference sequence). The CDR3 runs to 15 residues. The CDR3 nucleotides are TGCGCCAGCAGTGAGGGACAGGGGGCGAGGTCCGGCTACACCTTC. Amino acids: CASSEGQGARSGYTF.

The chain carries TRBV6-4 and TRBJ1-6, with D perhaps matching TRBD1 (5 bases). V was trimmed by 3 bases and J by 8 bases, leaving 20 bases between them. The CDR3 loop spans 17 amino acids. The germline CDR1 and CDR2 sequences are MRHNA and SNTAGT. The CDR3 region is CASSEDKWGWWDSPLHF. As DNA, the CDR3 is TGTGCCAGCAGTGAGGACAAATGGGGCTGGTGGGATTCACCCCTCCACTTT.

This clone was observed a handful of times. The V gene is TRBV3-1 (or the pseudogene TRBV3-2), the J gene TRBJ2-5, with 8 bases that match TRBD2. The CDR3 totals 16 residues. The germline V gene encodes CDR1 LGHDT and CDR2 YNNKEL (reference sequence). V gave up 3 bases and J gave up 1 base; unmatched junction bases: 7. The CDR3 protein is CASSHGDGGGQETQYF. As DNA, the CDR3 is TGTGCCAGCAGCCATGGTGACGGGGGGGGCCAAGAGACCCAGTACTTC.

The chain links TRBV3-1 (or the pseudogene TRBV3-2) to TRBJ2-1, with a tentative D call TRBD2 (7 bases). The CDR3 loop spans 19 amino acids. V lost 1 base to trimming and J lost 9 bases, with 28 bases between them. Germline values: CDR1 LGHDT, CDR2 YNNKEL (reference sequence). The chain's CDR3 is CASSQVGRGLPFLNSEQFF. CDR3 DNA sequence: TGTGCCAGCAGCCAAGTTGGGCGGGGGCTACCCTTCTTAAACAGTGAGCAGTTCTTC.

Here the CDR3 reads CASSSYRGRDRNTIYF. The CDR3 DNA reads as TGTGCCAGCAGCTCCTACAGGGGGCGAGACAGAAACACCATATATTTT. The rearrangement links TRBV7-7 to TRBJ1-3; 9 positions match TRBD1. The CDR3 extends over 16 amino acids. CDR1 is SSHAT, CDR2 FNYEAQ, per germline (reference sequence). J was trimmed by 5 bases and V by 4 bases; bases with no gene match: 9.

V is TRBV27 and J is TRBJ1-1, with D possibly TRBD1 on 5 matching bases. Germline V gene lookup returns CDR1 MNHEY and CDR2 SMNVEV (reference sequence). The CDR3 has 13 amino acids. V dropped 3 bases and J dropped 6 bases, with 11 bases sitting between them. The CDR3 DNA sequence: TGTGCCAGCAGTTTTAGGGGATCCCCTGAAGCTTTCTTT. Amino acid sequence: CASSFRGSPEAFF.

The CDR3 spells CASSGVGWVDTQYF. CDR3 bases: TGTGCCAGCAGTGGGGTCGGGTGGGTAGATACGCAGTATTTT. The V and J genes are TRBV2 and TRBJ2-3, with unresolved D. V was trimmed by 4 bases and J by 5 bases, leaving 13 bases between them. This CDR3 has 14 amino acids. CDR1 SNHLY and CDR2 FYNNEI come from the germline V gene. The variable domain in full, completed from reference TRBV2 and TRBJ2-3, reads EPEVTQTPSHQVTQMGQEVILRCVPISNHLYFYWYRQILGQKVEFLVSFYNNEISEKSEIFDDQFSVERPDGSNFTLKIRSTKLEDSAMYFCASSGVGWVDTQYFGPGTRLTVL.

CDR3 DNA: TGTGCCAGCAGTTTAACGGGGAGTGTATGGCGCGAAGCTTTCTTT. Translated: CASSLTGSVWREAFF. The genes are TRBV27 and TRBJ1-1, with no clear D. Trimming removed 2 bases at V and 8 bases at J, with 18 bases between. The V gene's germline CDR1 is MNHEY and CDR2 SMNVEV (reference sequence). The CDR3 contains 15 residues.

This sequence joins TRBV7-8 and TRBJ1-5; perhaps TRBD1 as D (6 bases). Germline CDR1 reads SGHVS; CDR2 reads FQNEAQ. The V and J ends lost 0 bases and 2 bases respectively, with 17 bases between them. The CDR3 spans 18 residues. CDR3 in amino acids: CASSLARTVGVRNQPQHF. The CDR3 coding sequence is TGTGCCAGCAGCTTAGCGCGGACAGTAGGAGTTCGCAATCAGCCCCAGCATTTT.